Listed below are T cell receptor beta chains from one sample, sequenced in a study of early T cells in non-severe SARS-CoV-2 infection. One entry per CDR3 protein results from TCRdb running MiXCR on the 5' RACE reads. Among around 57,000 distinct CDR3 sequences listed, roughly 5.7% were seen once. The sequences come from whole blood, collected at baseline. These receptors all come from an adult who was a healthcare worker with PCR-confirmed SARS-CoV-2 infection or an uninfected control (not recorded which). Both conserved end residues are part of each CDR3. D genes are given only for firm matches. Clone size is given for some rows only: seen once, a few or many times, or a class if the clone is expanded.

V gene	D gene	J gene	clone size	CDR3 DNA	CDR3 protein
TRBV7-6	TRBD2	TRBJ2-1	NA	TGTGCCAGCACCAGACTAGCGGGGAACAATGAGCAGTTCTTC	CASTRLAGNNEQFF
TRBV28	NA	TRBJ2-1	NA	TGTGCCAGCGATTATAGGGGGGCAGCCAGGCCCCAGTTCTTC	CASDYRGAARPQFF
TRBV5-1	TRBD2	TRBJ2-1	few	TGCGCCAGCAGCTTCCGGTCTAGCGGGGACAATGAGCAGTTCTTC	CASSFRSSGDNEQFF
TRBV5-1	TRBD1	TRBJ2-3	few	TGCGCCAGCAGTCAGGGACAGACCACAGATACGCAGTATTTT	CASSQGQTTDTQYF
TRBV12-3/TRBV12-4	NA	TRBJ1-1	many	TGTGCCAGCAGTTTAGCGCGTCTCCTTACAAAGACAGGGAACACTGAAGCTTTCTTT	CASSLARLLTKTGNTEAFF
TRBV9	NA	TRBJ1-2	many	TGTGCCAGCAGCGTAGAGGGGGACCCCAAGGACATAGGCTACACCTTC	CASSVEGDPKDIGYTF
TRBV7-3	NA	TRBJ2-1	many	TGTGCCAGCAGCTTAAGAGGCGGGGACAATGAGCAGTTCTTC	CASSLRGGDNEQFF
TRBV4-3	NA	TRBJ2-3	many	TGCGCCAGCAGCCAAGTTGGGGATTTTAACACAGATACGCAGTATTTT	CASSQVGDFNTDTQYF
TRBV5-1	NA	TRBJ2-1	many	TGCGCCAGCAGCCGGGGCGTTCGGGACAATGAGCAGTTCTTC	CASSRGVRDNEQFF
TRBV12-3/TRBV12-4	NA	TRBJ1-5	many	TGTGCCAGCAGTTTAGGGGGGGGTATAAATCAGCCCCAGCATTTT	CASSLGGGINQPQHF
TRBV29-1	NA	TRBJ2-3	NA	TGCAGCGTTGGGGGCAGAGCAAAGAGAGATACGCAGTATTTT	CSVGGRAKRDTQYF
TRBV9	NA	TRBJ2-1	NA	TGTGCCAGCAGCGTAGCTACTGGGGGATACAATGAGCAGTTCTTC	CASSVATGGYNEQFF
TRBV28	TRBD1	TRBJ1-5	few	TGTGCCAGCAGTTTATTGGGACAGGGGGTGAATCAGCCCCAGCATTTT	CASSLLGQGVNQPQHF
TRBV6-2/TRBV6-3	NA	TRBJ1-5	many	TGTGCCAGCAAACCTGGACATTTTCAGCCCCAGCATTTT	CASKPGHFQPQHF
TRBV10-2	NA	TRBJ2-5	few	TGCGCCAGCAGTGCCTGGAGCAAAGAGACCCAGTACTTC	CASSAWSKETQYF
TRBV6-5	TRBD2	TRBJ2-3	many	TGTGCCAGCAGTTACCGCGGACAGGGACTAGCGGCCACAGATACGCAGTATTTT	CASSYRGQGLAATDTQYF
TRBV24-1	NA	TRBJ1-4	few	TGTGCCACCAGTGATTCTGACGGAGCAACTAATGAAAAACTGTTTTTT	CATSDSDGATNEKLFF
TRBV12-3/TRBV12-4	NA	TRBJ2-5	few	TGTGCCACCAGCGGACAGTACCAAGAGACCCAGTACTTC	CATSGQYQETQYF
TRBV4-1	TRBD2	TRBJ2-7	NA	TGCGCCAGCGGGACTAGCGCCTACGAGCAGTACTTC	CASGTSAYEQYF
TRBV12-3/TRBV12-4	NA	TRBJ2-1	many	TGTGCCAGCAGCCCCTTGGGGGAAAATGAGCAGTTCTTC	CASSPLGENEQFF
TRBV5-1	NA	TRBJ2-1	NA	TGCGCCAGCAGCACGACTAGGAATGAGCAGTTCTTC	CASSTTRNEQFF
TRBV19	TRBD1	TRBJ1-5	many	TGTGCCAGTAGTATCGGGAGAGGAACAGGGGTTTCGAGCAATCAGCCCCAGCATTTT	CASSIGRGTGVSSNQPQHF
TRBV4-1	NA	TRBJ2-3	many	TGCGCCAGCAGCCAAAACCGAGGACCGGGTAGCACAGATACGCAGTATTTT	CASSQNRGPGSTDTQYF
TRBV28	NA	TRBJ2-7	many	TGTGCCATCATAGCTGGGGGGAGAAAGGCCGGGTACGAGCAGTACTTC	CAIIAGGRKAGYEQYF
TRBV24-1	NA	TRBJ2-3	NA	TGTGCCACCAGTCTAGGGGCCCCAGATACGCAGTATTTT	CATSLGAPDTQYF
TRBV20-1	TRBD2	TRBJ2-3	many	TGCAGTGCTTCGGGACTACCTACAGGCACAGATACGCAGTATTTT	CSASGLPTGTDTQYF
TRBV10-3	TRBD2	TRBJ2-3	many	TGTGCCGCCCGAGGTAGCGGGAGTGAAGATACGCAGTATTTT	CAARGSGSEDTQYF
TRBV29-1	NA	TRBJ2-7	NA	TGCAGCGTTGTCGGCTTTGAGAGCTACGAGCAGTACTTC	CSVVGFESYEQYF
TRBV2	NA	TRBJ2-1	few	TGTGCCAGCAGTGGGGGGTTCTTC	CASSGGFF
TRBV3-1	TRBD2	TRBJ2-7	many	TGTGCCAGCAGCCCCATTTCCTGGACTAGCGGGCGCTACGAGCAGTACTTC	CASSPISWTSGRYEQYF
TRBV6-5	NA	TRBJ2-2	many	TGTGCCAGCAGCATCGAGAGGGAAGGTTATCGGGAGCTGTTTTTT	CASSIEREGYRELFF
TRBV6-5	NA	TRBJ2-7	few	TGTGCCAGCCTTAGTCCCCACCGGGACCGACCCTACGAGCAGTACTTC	CASLSPHRDRPYEQYF
TRBV3-1	TRBD2	TRBJ2-1	few	TGTGCCAGCAGCCTAGGCGGGAGCTCGCACAATGAGCAGTTCTTC	CASSLGGSSHNEQFF
TRBV11-2	TRBD1	TRBJ2-1	few	TGTGCCAGCAGCTCCTCATCACAGGGGTGGAATGAGCAGTTCTTC	CASSSSSQGWNEQFF
TRBV20-1	TRBD1	TRBJ2-7	medium-sized	TGCAGTGCTAGAGGGACAGGGGGCTTTTACTACGAGCAGTACTTC	CSARGTGGFYYEQYF
TRBV7-9	TRBD2	TRBJ2-1	few	TGTGCCAGCAGCTTCGAACTAGCGGGAATCAATGAGCAGTTCTTC	CASSFELAGINEQFF
TRBV28	TRBD1	TRBJ2-5	many	TGTGCCAGCAGTATTTCCGGGACAGGGAGGACGGAGACCCAGTACTTC	CASSISGTGRTETQYF
TRBV28	NA	TRBJ1-2	NA	TGTGCCAGCAGAGGGACCGACTATGGCTACACCTTC	CASRGTDYGYTF
TRBV6-5	NA	TRBJ1-1	many	TGTGCCAGCAGTTATAGTCCGCGGGCCCCGAACACTGAAGCTTTCTTT	CASSYSPRAPNTEAFF
TRBV4-1	NA	TRBJ2-3	many	TGCGCCAGCAGCCCGAGCGGGTTCACAGATACGCAGTATTTT	CASSPSGFTDTQYF
TRBV20-1	NA	TRBJ2-7	few	TGCAGTGCTGGCCGGACGGACTACGAGCAGTACTTC	CSAGRTDYEQYF
TRBV20-1	NA	TRBJ2-2	NA	TGCAGTGCACCTTCTCCGAACACCGGGGAGCTGTTTTTT	CSAPSPNTGELFF
TRBV7-9	NA	TRBJ1-2	few	TGTGCCAGCAGCCCAGAAAGGTTTGACTATGGCTACACCTTC	CASSPERFDYGYTF
TRBV19	NA	TRBJ1-3	many	TGTGCCAGTAGTAAAGGACACTCTGGAAACACCATATATTTT	CASSKGHSGNTIYF
TRBV3-1	TRBD1	TRBJ1-6	NA	TGTGCCAGCAGCAAACAGGGGGGTTATTCACCCCTCCACTTT	CASSKQGGYSPLHF
TRBV7-9	NA	TRBJ1-2	NA	TGTGCCAGCAGCTGGACGGGAAGCCGGTTCTATGGCTACACCTTC	CASSWTGSRFYGYTF
TRBV28	NA	TRBJ1-1	many	TGTGCCAGCAGTTCGCGACTAACAGGTATGAACACTGAAGCTTTCTTT	CASSSRLTGMNTEAFF
TRBV6-6	NA	TRBJ1-5	medium-sized	TGTGCCAGCAGATCCACAGGGTATCAGCCCCAGCATTTT	CASRSTGYQPQHF
TRBV25-1	TRBD1	TRBJ1-2	NA	TGTGCCAGCAGTGACATAGGACAGGAAAACCCCTATGGCTACACCTTC	CASSDIGQENPYGYTF
TRBV7-2	NA	TRBJ1-3	many	TGTGCCAGCAGCTCGCGGTACGGAGGCTCTGGAAACACCATATATTTT	CASSSRYGGSGNTIYF
TRBV6-4	NA	TRBJ1-2	many	TGTGCCAGCAGACAAGACGGGGTGGGTGGCTATGGCTACACCTTC	CASRQDGVGGYGYTF
TRBV2	NA	TRBJ1-5	NA	TGTGCCAGCAGAAACGTTCAACGCGGCCCAGAGTCCTTT	CASRNVQRGPESF
TRBV28	NA	TRBJ1-5	many	TGTGCCAGCAGTTTAACGACAGGAGGGAGCAATCAGCCCCAGCATTTT	CASSLTTGGSNQPQHF
TRBV20-1	TRBD2	TRBJ2-1	many	TGCAGTGCTAGTATTGCCCTGGGACTAGCGTATCTCAACAATGAGCAGTTCTTC	CSASIALGLAYLNNEQFF
TRBV25-1	TRBD1	TRBJ2-7	many	TGTGCCAGCAGTGATGAAGGGACAGGCGAGCAGTACTTC	CASSDEGTGEQYF
TRBV20-1	NA	TRBJ2-1	many	TGCAGTGCTAACCGGGACTTAGGCTATGAGCAGTTCTTC	CSANRDLGYEQFF
TRBV19	NA	TRBJ2-7	many	TGTGCCAGTAGTATCCCCCCTTTCTACGAGCAGTACTTC	CASSIPPFYEQYF
TRBV11-3	TRBD2	TRBJ2-1	few	TGTGCCAGCAGATCGGGACTAGCGGGATACGAGCAGTTCTTC	CASRSGLAGYEQFF
TRBV12-3/TRBV12-4	NA	TRBJ1-1	few	TGTGCCAGCAGTTTTGAGACCCTCCCCAGAGTGAACACTGAAGCTTTCTTT	CASSFETLPRVNTEAFF